A single TCR beta chain is shown here with its context. The data are from a study of blood T cell repertoires in COVID-19. Sequencing used immunoSEQ multiplex PCR; TCRdb keeps in-frame clones, though not all of them. The sample includes roughly 74,000 clones, approximately 84% of them seen just once. This CDR3 region has 12 residues. Trimming removed 8 bases at V and 4 bases at J, with 11 bases between. Germline CDR1 is SNHLY and CDR2 is FYNNEI. This receptor was identified in a man aged 65-85 years with acute or convalescent COVID-19. The sequencing input was peripheral blood. This rearrangement joins TRBV2 to TRBJ1-2; D uncertain. The CDR3 is CASREGGYGYTF. The CDR3 DNA sequence: TGTGCCAGCCGGGAGGGAGGCTATGGCTACACCTTC.